The 8 T cell receptor beta chains presented below share a single source sample, sequenced in a study of glioma-infiltrating T cells. The iRepertoire nested amplicon-rescue multiplex PCR amplified TCR alpha and beta CDR3s from RNA. MiXCR, applied by TCRdb to the multiplex PCR reads, yields one record per CDR3 protein. This repertoire shows 300,000 to 400,000 distinct CDR3 sequences, 41% found once; its top ten account for around 12%. Sequencing was carried out using glioma tissue, nonneoplastic brain tissue, or PBMCs (not recorded which). The receptors come from a human donor with low-grade glioma or glioblastoma, undergoing nonglioma brain surgery, or in good health (not recorded which).

The chain couples TRBV5-1 to TRBJ1-1, with 8 bases aligning to TRBD1. The length of the CDR3 is 15 residues. V was clipped by 0 bases and J by 4 bases; unmatched bases: 5. Germline-derived CDR1 and CDR2 are SGHRS and YFSETQ. CDR3 sequence (DNA): TGCGCCAGCAGCTTGGAACAGGGGGTAGTCACTGAAGCTTTCTTT. Protein sequence: CASSLEQGVVTEAFF.

The chain joins TRBV12-3 or TRBV12-4 to TRBJ2-1; D unclear. The CDR3 contains 14 residues. Between the trimmed V and J ends, which lost 5 bases and 1 base, there was a span of 9 bases. For the CDR3, the DNA is TGTGCCAGCAGTCGGAGTGAATCCTACAATGAGCAGTTCTTC. This sequence encodes CASSRSESYNEQFF.

This clonotype was detected only a few times. V is TRBV7-3 and J is TRBJ1-2, with D perhaps matching TRBD1 (5 bases). The ends were cut back, 4 bases at V and 6 bases at J, with 12 bases in the middle. Germline CDR1 reads SGHTA; CDR2 reads FQGTGA. The CDR3 loop spans 13 amino acids. The CDR3 coding sequence is TGTGCCAGCAGCTCCGGGGGAGGGGATGGCTACACCTTC. Amino acids: CASSSGGGDGYTF. The variable domain in full, completed from reference TRBV7-3 and TRBJ1-2, reads GAGVSQTPSNKVTEKGKYVELRCDPISGHTALYWYRQSLGQGPEFLIYFQGTGAADDSGLPNDRFFAVRPEGSVSTLKIQRTERGDSAVYLCASSSGGGDGYTFGSGTRLTVV.

In regard to this clonotype: This may arise from a read error, as a much more abundant clone is one base away. This chain links TRBV20-1 with TRBJ1-6, with D unclear. CDR1 and CDR2 from the germline V gene are DFQATT and SNEGSKA (reference sequence). The CDR3 is 12 amino acids. In nucleotides, the CDR3 is TGCAGTGCTAAGATGGGTGATTCACACCTCCACTTT. Protein: CSAKMGDSHLHF.

With respect to this clonotype: Mismatch with germline at one junction end may stem from a read error. The J gene is TRBJ2-2, the V gene TRBV20-1; tentative D call: TRBD2 (6 bases). The length of the CDR3 is 11 residues. The germline gives CDR1 DFQATT, CDR2 SNEGSKA (reference sequence). The CDR3 DNA reads as TGCAGTGCGGACTACACCGGTGAGCTGTTTTTT. It specifies CSADYTGELFF.

With regard to this clonotype: This may come from a read error, since a much larger clone is one base off. The rearrangement uses TRBV27 and TRBJ2-1; D remains ambiguous. The CDR3 is made up of 13 amino acids. Germline V CDR1 and CDR2: MNHEY, SMNVEV (reference sequence). V lost 5 bases, J lost 8 bases, and 13 bases lay in between. The CDR3 region is CASSPRGLYEQFF. The DNA for the CDR3 is TGTGCCAGCAGTCCCCGAGGCCTCTATGAGCAGTTCTTC.

At least ten counts were recorded for this clonotype. This chain connects TRBV20-1 to TRBJ2-7; 7 bases agree with TRBD2. V dropped 3 bases and J dropped 4; count of bases not matched to a gene: 3. The CDR3 totals 12 residues. Germline V gene data show CDR1 as DFQATT and CDR2 as SNEGSKA (reference sequence). The CDR3, as DNA: TGCAGTGCTAGCGCGGGAGTATACGAGCAGTACTTC. Translation gives CSASAGVYEQYF.

V and J are TRBV10-3 and TRBJ2-3, with 16 bases that match TRBD2. V was pared by 5 bases and J by 4 bases, with 12 bases of the junction left unmatched. The CDR3 is 19 amino acids. The germline V gene encodes CDR1 ENHRY and CDR2 SYGVKD. Written as DNA, the CDR3 is TGTGCCATCAGTTCACCAGCGGGACTAGCGGGAGGGTACGCAGATACGCAGTATTTT. Translated, it gives CAISSPAGLAGGYADTQYF.